Listed below are T cell receptor beta chains from one sample, sequenced in a study of Ad26.COV2.S vaccination and SARS-CoV-2 variants. The data were produced by immunoSEQ multiplex PCR, yet TCRdb's version contains in-frame clones alone and is incomplete. The sample includes about 350,000 clones, about 88% of them seen just once. Sequencing used peripheral blood, obtained in a trial of Ad26.COV2.S vaccine versus placebo. The receptors were gathered from a person between 18 and 59 years old who received the Ad26.COV2.S COVID-19 vaccine or a placebo. Both conserved end residues are part of each CDR3. D genes are given only for firm matches. Clone size appears in some rows only: once, few, many, or a class for an expanded clone.

>TRBJ1-2|TRBV10-3|few|15|-
CAISEKVEGYYGYTF
TGTGCCATCAGTGAGAAGGTGGAAGGGTACTATGGCTACACCTTC
>TRBJ2-3|TRBV28|-|16|TRBD2
CASSPQLAGGTDTQYF
TGTGCCAGCAGTCCCCAACTAGCGGGGGGCACAGATACGCAGTATTTT
>TRBJ2-7|TRBV4-3|few|13|TRBD1
CASSLDRAYEQYF
TGCGCCAGCAGCCTGGACAGGGCCTACGAGCAGTACTTC
>TRBJ2-1|TRBV4-2|-|14|-
CASSRGSGLAEQFF
TGTGCCAGCAGCCGCGGCTCCGGGTTGGCTGAGCAGTTCTTC
>TRBJ2-2|TRBV4-1|-|13|-
CASSPSNTGELFF
TGCGCCAGCAGCCCCTCAAACACCGGGGAGCTGTTTTTT
>TRBJ2-3|TRBV4-2|-|16|TRBD2
CASSQDTSGAPDTQYF
TGTGCCAGCAGCCAGGACACTAGCGGGGCTCCAGATACGCAGTATTTT
>TRBJ1-2|TRBV4-3|-|14|-
CASSQGQAPYGYTF
TGCGCCAGCAGCCAAGGACAGGCGCCATATGGCTACACCTTC
>TRBJ2-5|TRBV19|-|13|TRBD1
CASTGGRGETQYF
TGTGCCAGTACAGGGGGCAGGGGGGAGACCCAGTACTTC
>TRBJ2-2|TRBV5-1|-|17|TRBD1
CASRAGTGVTNTGELFF
TGCGCCAGCAGGGCCGGGACAGGGGTTACTAACACCGGGGAGCTGTTTTTT
>TRBJ1-1|TRBV6-1|-|16|TRBD1
CASSEALSRQGAEAFF
TGTGCCAGCAGTGAAGCGTTAAGCCGACAGGGGGCTGAAGCTTTCTTT
>TRBJ2-1|TRBV7-3|-|13|-
CASSLTSYNEQFF
TGTGCCAGCAGCTTAACTTCCTACAATGAGCAGTTCTTC
>TRBJ2-5|TRBV4-2|-|14|-
CASSQDLQRETQYF
TGTGCCAGCAGCCAAGATCTCCAGCGAGAGACCCAGTACTTC
>TRBJ2-3|TRBV19|-|14|TRBD1
CASSMLQGTDTQYF
TGTGCCAGTAGTATGCTACAGGGGACAGATACGCAGTATTTT
>TRBJ2-1|TRBV6-5|-|15|TRBD1
CASGAQWTGGDEQFF
TGTGCCAGCGGGGCCCAATGGACAGGGGGCGATGAGCAGTTCTTC
>TRBJ1-4|TRBV11-3|once|13|TRBD1
CASSFRDSEKLFF
TGTGCCAGCAGCTTCCGGGACAGCGAAAAACTGTTTTTT
>TRBJ2-1|TRBV19|-|16|TRBD2
CASRYASGRPRNEQFF
TGTGCCAGTAGGTACGCTAGCGGGAGGCCGCGCAATGAGCAGTTCTTC
>TRBJ2-1|TRBV18|-|15|-
CASSPGGTSYNEQFF
TGTGCCAGCTCACCGGGGGGAACCTCCTACAATGAGCAGTTCTTC
>TRBJ2-7|TRBV11-2|-|14|-
CASSLQGQTYEQYF
TGTGCCAGCAGCTTGCAAGGTCAGACCTACGAGCAGTACTTC
>TRBJ2-3|TRBV7-3|once|14|-
CASSFGQRTDTQYF
TGTGCCAGCAGCTTTGGACAGAGAACAGATACGCAGTATTTT
>TRBJ2-5|TRBV10-3|-|12|-
CASKRVQETQYF
TGTGCCAGCAAAAGGGTCCAAGAGACCCAGTACTTC
>TRBJ2-7|TRBV18|few|14|TRBD1
CASSPMDRENEQYF
TGTGCCAGCTCACCCATGGACAGGGAAAACGAGCAGTACTTC
>TRBJ1-2|TRBV14|-|18|-
CASSQEWRRAASLKGYTF
TGTGCCAGCAGCCAAGAATGGCGCAGGGCGGCCTCCCTAAAAGGCTACACCTTC
>TRBJ2-1|TRBV7-2|-|16|TRBD1
CASSLAGTGGINEQFF
TGTGCCAGCAGCTTAGCCGGGACAGGGGGAATCAATGAGCAGTTCTTC
>TRBJ2-5|TRBV28|-|11|-
CASSFPGTQYF
TGTGCCAGCAGTTTTCCTGGGACCCAGTACTTC
>TRBJ1-2|TRBV9|once|15|-
CASSVTVGAAYGYTF
TGTGCCAGCAGCGTAACCGTGGGGGCTGCCTATGGCTACACCTTC
>TRBJ2-5|TRBV7-4|-|14|-
CASSLSPSEETQYF
TGTGCCAGCAGCTTAAGTCCCTCTGAGGAGACCCAGTACTTC
>TRBJ1-1|TRBV28|-|19|TRBD1
CASSLPRGSLTDMNTEAFF
TGTGCCAGCAGTTTACCCAGGGGGAGCCTTACCGACATGAACACTGAAGCTTTCTTT
>TRBJ2-3|TRBV5-6|-|13|-
CASSLGSGDTQYF
TGTGCCAGCAGCTTGGGCTCAGGGGATACGCAGTATTTT
>TRBJ2-2|TRBV10-3|-|15|-
CAAAASSALFGELFF
TGTGCCGCGGCGGCGTCTAGCGCTCTCTTCGGGGAGCTGTTTTTT
>TRBJ1-1|TRBV13|-|13|TRBD1
CASSTGGWAEAFF
TGTGCCAGCAGCACAGGGGGCTGGGCTGAAGCTTTCTTT
>TRBJ2-1|TRBV12-5|-|16|-
CASGLLGPNSYNEQFF
TGTGCTAGTGGTTTGTTGGGGCCGAACTCCTACAATGAGCAGTTCTTC
>TRBJ1-1|TRBV5-1|few|13|-
CASGDPGNTEAFF
TGCGCCAGCGGAGACCCCGGGAACACTGAAGCTTTCTTT
>TRBJ2-7|TRBV3-1/TRBV3-2|-|14|-
CASSQTRSSYEQYF
TGTGCCAGCAGCCAGACGCGGTCTTCCTACGAGCAGTACTTC
>TRBJ1-2|TRBV6-2/TRBV6-3|once|13|-
CASSPGQLYGYTF
TGTGCCAGCAGTCCCGGACAACTCTATGGCTACACCTTC
>TRBJ1-1|TRBV6-5|-|12|-
CASWRGYTEAFF
TGTGCCAGCTGGCGGGGGTACACTGAAGCTTTTTTT
>TRBJ2-7|TRBV6-5|few|15|-
CASSYSARAAYEQYF
TGTGCCAGCAGTTACTCGGCCAGGGCGGCCTACGAGCAGTACTTC
>TRBJ1-2|TRBV29-1|-|12|-
CSVEMRVYGYTF
TGCAGCGTTGAAATGAGGGTTTATGGCTACACCTTC
>TRBJ2-7|TRBV21-1|-|19|-
CASSPQRELAGGVSYEQYF
TGTGCCAGCAGCCCCCAAAGGGAACTAGCGGGGGGGGTCTCCTACGAGCAGTACTTC
>TRBJ2-5|TRBV5-1|-|14|TRBD2
CASSLTGGQETQYF
TGCGCCAGCAGCTTGACGGGGGGGCAGGAGACCCAGTACTTC
>TRBJ1-2|TRBV10-3|-|15|TRBD1
CAIRTGTDKNYGYTF
TGTGCCATCAGAACCGGGACAGACAAGAACTATGGCTACACCTTC
>TRBJ1-1|TRBV30|-|13|-
CAWRGQINTEAFF
TGTGCCTGGAGAGGTCAGATAAACACTGAAGCTTTCTTT
>TRBJ2-7|TRBV5-6|-|13|-
CASSLGGYYEQYF
TGTGCCAGCAGCTTGGGTGGATACTACGAGCAGTACTTC
>TRBJ2-6|TRBV25-1|-|16|-
CASQTAGSSGANVLTF
TGTGCCAGCCAGACGGCGGGAAGCTCTGGGGCCAACGTCCTGACTTTC
>TRBJ2-3|TRBV6-2/TRBV6-3|few|14|-
CASSGPGDADTQYF
TGTGCCAGCAGTGGACCAGGGGATGCAGATACGCAGTATTTT
>TRBJ1-4|TRBV13|few|13|-
CASSSDREEKLFF
TGTGCCAGCAGCTCGGACAGAGAGGAAAAACTGTTTTTT
>TRBJ1-1|TRBV7-2|-|14|TRBD1
CASSLVQGTTEAFF
TGTGCCAGCAGCCTAGTACAGGGGACCACTGAAGCTTTCTTT
>TRBJ1-6|TRBV6-4|-|15|-
CASSPSPGRNSPLHF
TGTGCCAGCAGCCCCTCACCGGGGAGAAATTCACCCCTCCACTTT
>TRBJ2-1|TRBV7-3|-|15|TRBD2
CASSHTSGGDNEQFF
TGTGCCAGCAGCCACACTAGCGGGGGGGACAATGAGCAGTTCTTC
>TRBJ2-7|TRBV4-1|-|16|-
CASSQALTESSYEQYF
TGCGCCAGCAGCCAAGCCCTTACAGAGAGTTCCTACGAGCAGTACTTC
>TRBJ1-5|TRBV15|-|13|-
CATSRGVPQPQHF
TGTGCCACCAGCAGAGGAGTGCCTCAGCCCCAGCATTTT
>TRBJ2-7|TRBV11-3|-|12|-
CASSGGTYEQYF
TGTGCCAGCAGCGGGGGTACCTACGAGCAGTACTTC
>TRBJ1-3|TRBV10-3|-|17|TRBD1
CAISDPPTGRSGNTIYF
TGTGCCATCAGTGACCCCCCGACAGGGCGCTCTGGAAACACCATATATTTT
>TRBJ1-4|TRBV6-5|few|16|TRBD1
CASSSTTRGGYRELFF
TGTGCCAGCAGTTCCACGACCAGGGGGGGTTATCGTGAGCTGTTTTTT